This is a list of T cell receptor beta chains from one sample in a study of shared clonotypes between healthy human individuals. Profiled with immunoSEQ multiplex PCR; TCRdb holds only in-frame clones, not every one. The sample lists around 2,100,000 clones, about 95% occurring once. The sample comprised naive CD8+ T cells sorted from blood. The receptors here all came from a man between 18 and 35 years old in good health. Both conserved end residues are trimmed from each CDR3. D genes are given only for firm matches. Where a row states a size, it is once, few, many or the class of an expanded clone; other rows omit it.

NA | NA | TRBV13 | ASSPAPGELF
TRBD1 | NA | TRBV30 | AWSATQGAGELF
TRBD1 | NA | TRBV2 | ASTNPAKGAIHGYT
NA | NA | TRBV30 | AWSEVGYEQY
NA | NA | TRBV10-3 | AIAELNTGELF
TRBD1 | NA | TRBV5-3 | ARSYDRAGNERNQPQH
TRBD2 | NA | TRBV27 | ASSLLGLAEGDTQY
TRBD1 | NA | TRBV5-6 | ASSVGQGDEQY
NA | NA | TRBV7-9 | ASSLGVSYNEQF
TRBD1 | NA | TRBV10-3 | AISEAQGATEAF
NA | NA | TRBV5-4 | ASSLDGGKSLEQY
NA | NA | TRBV30 | AWSPTSYEQY
NA | NA | TRBV19 | ASSSAGTQNQPQH
TRBD2 | NA | TRBV27 | ASNPGTSGGETQY
NA | NA | TRBV5-6 | ASSLRARYNEQF
NA | NA | TRBV13 | ASSSPLENSYNEQF
TRBD1 | once | TRBV7-2 | ASSSPDRGGSYEQY
NA | few | TRBV5-4 | ASSLDGLGGGYT
NA | NA | TRBV4-1 | ASSQFIGSSYNSPLH
NA | NA | TRBV2 | ASSENVGQSRGSEQF
TRBD2 | NA | TRBV6-5 | ASSIIAGEDEQY
NA | NA | TRBV7-9 | ASSGTESSYEQY
TRBD2 | once | TRBV9 | ASSVGLAGEQY
TRBD2 | NA | TRBV6-1 | ASTPSGGGYNEQF
NA | NA | TRBV4-1 | ASSQMGGTDTQY
NA | NA | TRBV11-2 | ASSFGTGELF
NA | NA | TRBV5-4 | ASSSLDRSSYNEQF
NA | NA | TRBV11-2 | ASSLVTAAYEQY
NA | NA | TRBV28 | ASTEADNPNTEAF
NA | NA | TRBV5-7 | ASSLAHLQETQY
NA | NA | TRBV6-6 | ASSLFGSGGNTIY
TRBD2 | NA | TRBV10-3 | AIGLAGDEQY
TRBD1 | NA | TRBV5-1 | ASRRDRSSYNEQF
TRBD1 | NA | TRBV19 | ASSGTGVVYEQY
TRBD1 | NA | TRBV30 | AWSVVGQGGYEQY
NA | NA | TRBV6-5 | ASSTPGLATGELF